This TCR beta chain was captured by sequencing in a study of T cells after yellow fever vaccination. TCRdb re-analysed the 5' RACE reads in MiXCR, keeping a single row per CDR3 protein. The sample has 180,000 or so distinct CDR3 sequences, about 11% seen once; the top ten hold 35% to 45%. The V gene lost 6 bases and the J gene lost 2 bases, with 16 bases spanning the gap. This CDR3 is 15 amino acids long. The germline V gene encodes CDR1 SGHAT and CDR2 FQDESV (reference sequence). This clonotype was detected many times. The TCR sequence derives from a man between 18 and 35 years old who received the YFV17D yellow fever vaccine. The rearrangement uses TRBV11-1 and TRBJ2-5; a weak D match, TRBD1 (7 bases). Here the sequenced sample was CD8+ T cells sorted from PBMCs, taken 15 days after the yellow fever booster vaccination. CDR3 residues: CASSRQGGGQETQYF. CDR3 bases: TGTGCCAGCAGTCGACAGGGAGGTGGGCAAGAGACCCAGTACTTC.